This is a list of T cell receptor beta chains from one sample in a study of cytomegalovirus exposure and HLA in healthy donors. Libraries were prepared by immunoSEQ multiplex PCR; TCRdb keeps only in-frame clonotypes and omits some of them. The profile covers 150,000 to 200,000 clones, with around 83% appearing a single time and approximately 0.8% taken by the ten largest. Sequencing used PBMCs. All receptors derive from a woman between 18 and 29 years old in good health and CMV-seronegative. The CDR3 runs from the conserved cysteine through the conserved F or W. Expanded clones get a size class; other rows say once, few or many, or leave the size out.

size: .; J: TRBJ2-1; length: 16; V: TRBV9; CDR3: CASSASGTRDYNEQFF
size: few; J: TRBJ2-1; length: 15; V: TRBV2; CDR3: CASSERAGGFNEQFF
size: .; J: TRBJ2-7; length: 16; V: TRBV15; CDR3: CATSRDIRGSSYEQYF
size: .; J: TRBJ2-7; length: 15; V: TRBV7-9; CDR3: CASSLLGGTPYEQYF
size: .; J: TRBJ2-2; length: 15; V: TRBV9; CDR3: CASSGGQGKTGELFF
size: .; J: TRBJ2-1; length: 14; V: TRBV23-1; CDR3: CANLWTGENNEQFF
size: once; J: TRBJ1-4; length: 12; V: TRBV10-3; CDR3: CAISALDEKLFF
size: .; J: TRBJ1-5; length: 14; V: TRBV28; CDR3: CASRGQGAFQPQHF
size: .; J: TRBJ2-1; length: 15; V: TRBV7-2; CDR3: CASSSDRGGYNEQFF
size: .; J: TRBJ1-2; length: 15; V: TRBV7-9; CDR3: CASSSQGEFDHGYTF
size: .; J: TRBJ2-5; length: 17; V: TRBV13; CDR3: CASSSTRLAEYQETQYF
size: .; J: TRBJ1-5; length: 16; V: TRBV25-1; CDR3: CASSDRGGREYQPQHF
size: .; J: TRBJ2-7; length: 15; V: TRBV5-4; CDR3: CASSYGQGLKDEQYF
size: .; J: TRBJ2-5; length: 10; V: TRBV7-9; CDR3: CAGEAETQYF
size: .; J: TRBJ1-5; length: 16; V: TRBV27; CDR3: CASSLSISRGPQPQHF
size: few; J: TRBJ2-3; length: 16; V: TRBV6-6; CDR3: CASSYSSGGGTDTQYF
size: few; J: TRBJ1-5; length: 14; V: TRBV29-1; CDR3: CSVPGTESNQPQHF
size: .; J: TRBJ1-2; length: 15; V: TRBV28; CDR3: CASRFPGQGGYGYTF
size: .; J: TRBJ2-6; length: 16; V: TRBV30; CDR3: CAWSIGGASGANVLTF
size: .; J: TRBJ2-7; length: 16; V: TRBV5-8; CDR3: CASSFRRQGASYEQYF
size: .; J: TRBJ2-3; length: 14; V: TRBV18; CDR3: CASSQQAFTDTQYF
size: .; J: TRBJ2-1; length: 15; V: TRBV28; CDR3: CASSLGGGAYNEQFF
size: .; J: TRBJ2-1; length: 13; V: TRBV30; CDR3: CAWGRSGANEQFF
size: .; J: TRBJ2-1; length: 15; V: TRBV11-3; CDR3: CASSSGLAGGNEQFF
size: .; J: TRBJ2-1; length: 14; V: TRBV7-9; CDR3: CAGLPRGSNNEQFF
size: .; J: TRBJ2-7; length: 14; V: TRBV5-4; CDR3: CASSDFDRLGEQYF
size: .; J: TRBJ1-5; length: 15; V: TRBV6-5; CDR3: CASSYRGTGNQPQHF
size: .; J: TRBJ1-1; length: 14; V: TRBV27; CDR3: CASSFVGVSTEAFF
size: few; J: TRBJ1-5; length: 14; V: TRBV19; CDR3: CASTPDRGYQPQHF
size: .; J: TRBJ2-3; length: 15; V: TRBV28; CDR3: CASATPPSSFNTQYF
size: few; J: TRBJ1-2; length: 13; V: TRBV5-6; CDR3: CASSRGSNYGYTF
size: once; J: TRBJ2-7; length: 17; V: TRBV7-6; CDR3: CASSLAGTGTGSGEQYF
size: once; J: TRBJ2-5; length: 14; V: TRBV6-5; CDR3: CASSYGQATETQYF
size: .; J: TRBJ1-2; length: 14; V: TRBV11-2; CDR3: CASSLMGQAYGYTF
size: .; J: TRBJ2-2; length: 15; V: TRBV5-4; CDR3: CASSPGGAGTGELFF
size: once; J: TRBJ1-6; length: 15; V: TRBV18; CDR3: CASSPKGGNNSPLHF
size: .; J: TRBJ2-7; length: 14; V: TRBV27; CDR3: CASSWTSVSYEQYF
size: .; J: TRBJ2-1; length: 12; V: TRBV25-1; CDR3: CASSLSYNEQFF
size: .; J: TRBJ2-2; length: 14; V: TRBV2; CDR3: CASKGSRNTGELFF
size: .; J: TRBJ1-5; length: 15; V: TRBV6-1; CDR3: CASRPKTQSNQPQHF
size: .; J: TRBJ2-7; length: 14; V: TRBV2; CDR3: CASSEDRGVYEQYF
size: .; J: TRBJ2-1; length: 16; V: TRBV18; CDR3: CASSSRAPAGDNEQFF
size: .; J: TRBJ1-5; length: 13; V: TRBV27; CDR3: CASGLSSNQPQHF
size: .; J: TRBJ2-2; length: 17; V: TRBV6-1; CDR3: CASSESRVVLVAGELFF
size: once; J: TRBJ2-1; length: 13; V: TRBV7-2; CDR3: CASSLDLTNEQFF
size: .; J: TRBJ2-7; length: 14; V: TRBV5-6; CDR3: CASSGGDRGYEQYF
size: once; J: TRBJ2-5; length: 13; V: TRBV11-3; CDR3: CASSLEQGGTQYF
size: .; J: .; length: 13; V: TRBV27; CDR3: CASSLSPPNEQYF
size: .; J: TRBJ2-1; length: 16; V: TRBV7-9; CDR3: CASSLSLLAGGGEQFF
size: .; J: TRBJ1-1; length: 15; V: TRBV30; CDR3: CAWSGGTGARTEAFF
size: .; J: TRBJ1-6; length: 16; V: TRBV5-1; CDR3: CASSLQASSYNSPLHF
size: .; J: TRBJ1-1; length: 16; V: TRBV7-9; CDR3: CASSGGGPGINTEAFF